The text below deals with one TCR beta chain. The target antigen is unknown. The data stem from a study of T cell responses to AZD1222 COVID-19 vaccine. Germline CDR1 and CDR2: SGHVS and FNYEAQ. CDR3 length: 16 residues. Trimming removed 3 bases from V and 0 bases from J, with 12 bases in between. Clones were sequenced by immunoSEQ multiplex PCR, and TCRdb holds only the in-frame ones, with some missing. The sample contains around 160,000 clones, under 95% of which appear only once. The study, taken as a whole, reports: Most donors were white British, females outnumbered males, and clonal diversity was possibly underestimated.

The J gene is TRBJ1-3, the V gene TRBV7-6; weak D call: TRBD1 (5 bases). The source material was peripheral blood, sampled on day 0 of MenACWY control vaccination. This receptor was identified in an adult in good health. CDR3: CASSLGGGYSGNTIYF. In DNA, the CDR3 is TGTGCCAGCAGCTTGGGGGGGGGATACTCTGGAAACACCATATATTTT.